A single sample gave rise to the 19 T cell receptor beta chains below, sequenced in a study of beta chain features in type 1 diabetes (dated by TCRdb to the late 2010s). Libraries were built with the immunoSEQ multiplex PCR assay. The entire amount of isolated RNA was reverse transcribed using the High Capacity cDNA Reverse Transcription Kit, so the sequenced TCRB transcripts were expressed ones. The table comes from immuneACCESS by way of TCRdb, which keeps in-frame sequences with V and J called. Part of the clones is missing from these tables; in studies checked, under half for an unresolved V gene and the rest for unknown reasons. This sample gives under 300,000 clones in total; 25% to 30% of them show up just once. Of the sample, under 4.5% is held by the ten largest clones. Sequencing input: central memory CD4+ T cells from blood. The receptors were gathered from a young man in good health.

This clone was seen a handful of times. The chain couples TRBV5-1 to TRBJ2-1, with 7 bases aligning to TRBD1. J lost 3 bases, V lost 3 bases, and 3 bases had no gene match. The CDR3 has 14 residues. Germline CDR1 is SGHRS and CDR2 is YFSETQ. The CDR3 region is CASSSRQGYNEQFF. CDR3 nucleotide sequence: TGCGCCAGCAGCTCCCGACAGGGCTACAATGAGCAGTTCTTC.

The J gene is TRBJ1-5, the V gene TRBV19; no clear D gene. CDR1 and CDR2 (germline): LNHDA, SQIVND (reference sequence). The V gene lost 3 bases and the J gene lost 5 bases, with 5 bases spanning the gap. The CDR3 runs 12 residues. The CDR3 nucleotides are TGTGCCAGTAGTATCCCTGATCAGCCCCAGCATTTT. This gives the protein CASSIPDQPQHF.

This clone was observed a handful of times. The chain joins TRBV7-2 to TRBJ2-3; 10 bases match TRBD2. Germline V gene sequence: CDR1 SGHTA, CDR2 FQGNSA. The junction had 6 bases not matched to a gene; V was cut back by 5 bases and J by 4 bases. The CDR3 spans 15 residues. In nucleotides, the CDR3 is TGTGCCAGCAGCGCTGGACTAGCGGTGGCAGATACGCAGTATTTT. This gives the protein CASSAGLAVADTQYF.

The table lists this clone with a few counts. This chain links TRBV7-2 with TRBJ2-1, with D maybe TRBD2 (5 bases). There are 13 residues in the CDR3. Germline CDR1 SGHTA, CDR2 FQGNSA. Trimming removed 3 bases at V and 5 bases at J, with 8 bases between. The CDR3 spells CASSLGVHNEQFF. In DNA, the CDR3 is TGTGCCAGCAGCTTGGGAGTACACAATGAGCAGTTCTTC.

The chain is built from TRBV6-5 and TRBJ2-7; D is unresolved. V dropped 3 bases and J dropped 5 bases, with 8 bases sitting between them. The germline V gene has CDR1 MNHEY and CDR2 SVGAGI. This CDR3 comprises 12 residues. The CDR3 sequence: CASSYAGDEQYF. In DNA form, the CDR3 reads TGTGCCAGCAGTTATGCTGGTGACGAGCAGTACTTC.

This clone was counted only a few times. The chain combines TRBV29-1 with TRBJ2-7; unclear D gene. V was pared by 5 bases and J by 0 bases, with 8 bases between. Germline V CDR1 and CDR2: SQVTM, ANQGSEA. This CDR3 is built from 12 residues. CDR3 sequence (DNA): TGCAGCGTTCGTCAAAGCTCCTACGAGCAGTACTTC. Translation: CSVRQSSYEQYF.

Only a few counts were recorded for this clone. The chain has TRBV29-1 and TRBJ2-2; D assignment may be TRBD1 or TRBD2 (5 bases each). The CDR3 totals 15 residues. V was shortened by 6 bases and J by 0 bases, with 14 bases between the two germline ends. The germline V gene encodes CDR1 SQVTM and CDR2 ANQGSEA. The CDR3 DNA sequence: TGCAGCGTCACTCCGGGACCGTCGAACACCGGGGAGCTGTTTTTT. Translating gives CSVTPGPSNTGELFF.

This rearrangement joins TRBV30 to TRBJ1-1, with 9 nucleotides matching TRBD1. CDR3 length: 13 amino acids. V shed 3 bases and J 3 bases; nucleotides not matched to a gene: 2. Germline CDR1 GTSNPN, CDR2 SVGIG (reference sequence). CDR3 in DNA: TGTGCCTGGAGATGGGACAGGGACACTGAAGCTTTCTTT. Translation: CAWRWDRDTEAFF.

As for this clone: A far larger clone is only one base removed, so a read error is likely. V is TRBV20-1 and J is TRBJ2-7; D gene ambiguous. V was shortened by 3 bases and J by 6 bases, with 6 bases between the two germline ends. Germline V gene data show CDR1 as DFQATT and CDR2 as SNEGSKA (reference sequence). CDR3 size: 10 residues. CDR3 in DNA: TGCAGTGCTAGCGTATCCGAGCAGTACTTC. Encoded protein: CSASVSEQYF.

This clone was seen a single time. V is TRBV27 and J is TRBJ1-5; TRBD1 is a possible D gene (5 bases). Trimming cost V 0 bases and J 4 bases, with 10 bases left between them. The CDR3 is made up of 15 amino acids. Per germline, CDR1 MNHEY and CDR2 SMNVEV (reference sequence). The CDR3, as DNA: TGTGCCAGCAGTTTATCCCCAGGGTGGAATCAGCCCCAGCATTTT. It yields the protein CASSLSPGWNQPQHF.

The sample holds a few counts of this clone. V gene TRBV23-1 combines with J gene TRBJ2-2, with unresolved D. TRBV23-1 is recorded as an ORF, its role being uncertain. The CDR3 runs 17 residues. Trimming took 1 base from V and 5 from J, leaving 17 bases between them. The CDR3 region is CASSQLQVLSRTGELFF. The DNA of the CDR3 is TGCGCCAGCAGTCAATTGCAGGTTCTAAGTCGAACCGGGGAGCTGTTTTTT.

V usage is TRBV29-1 and J usage is TRBJ2-7, with D perhaps TRBD2 (6 bases). The ends were cut back, 7 bases at V and 3 bases at J, with 22 bases in the middle. There are 15 residues in the CDR3. Germline V gene lookup returns CDR1 SQVTM and CDR2 ANQGSEA. The CDR3 protein is CSALASGLGVYEQYF. The CDR3 DNA reads TGCAGCGCGCTCGCCTCGGGACTCGGCGTCTACGAGCAGTACTTC.

The chain couples TRBV7-2 to TRBJ2-4; a weak D match, TRBD2 (5 bases). The germline gives CDR1 SGHTA, CDR2 FQGNSA. V gave up 3 bases and J gave up 8 bases, with 17 bases separating them. The CDR3 has 15 amino acids. The CDR3 sequence is CASSFLRPPGDIQYF. As DNA, the CDR3 is TGTGCCAGCAGCTTTTTAAGGCCCCCCGGGGACATTCAGTACTTC. The whole variable domain, filled in from reference TRBV7-2 and TRBJ2-4, reads GAGVSQSPSNKVTEKGKDVELRCDPISGHTALYWYRQSLGQGLEFLIYFQGNSAPDKSGLPSDRFSAERTGGSVSTLTIQRTQQEDSAVYLCASSFLRPPGDIQYFGAGTRLSVL.

This clone was recorded a few times. The chain joins TRBV7-2 to TRBJ2-1; 12 bases match TRBD1. CDR1 SGHTA and CDR2 FQGNSA come from the germline V gene. V lost 5 bases and J lost 8; bases outside the gene matches: 4. This CDR3 comprises 14 residues. CDR3 loop: CASSPGTGGYEQFF. CDR3 sequence (DNA): TGTGCCAGCAGCCCCGGGACAGGGGGCTATGAGCAGTTCTTC.

The chain uses TRBV9 and TRBJ1-1; D unclear. The CDR3 contains 13 residues. In germline, CDR1 is SGDLS, CDR2 YYNGEE. The V end lost 3 bases, the J end lost 3 bases, and 9 bases lay between the germline ends. CDR3 in DNA: TGTGCCAGCAGCGCCGAAGGCTACACTGAAGCTTTCTTT. It yields the protein CASSAEGYTEAFF.

This clone was counted between two and nine times. This rearrangement joins TRBV18 to TRBJ2-5; D remains unclear. Germline CDR1 reads KGHSH; CDR2 reads LQKENI. V was cut by 2 bases and J by 4 bases, with 8 bases left in between. The CDR3 runs 13 residues. Written as DNA, the CDR3 is TGTGCCAGCTCACCAAGCTTAACAGAGACCCAGTACTTC. Translated, it gives CASSPSLTETQYF.

The chain links TRBV7-9 to TRBJ2-7; 7 bases are a match to TRBD1. Germline V gene data show CDR1 as SEHNR and CDR2 as FQNEAQ (reference sequence). The CDR3 consists of 13 residues. The junction had 5 bases not matched to a gene; V was cut back by 5 bases and J by 4 bases. As DNA, the CDR3 is TGTGCCAGCAGCATGCAGGGGGAGTACGAGCAGTACTTC. The encoded protein is CASSMQGEYEQYF. The full variable domain, rest sourced from reference TRBV7-9 and TRBJ2-7, is DTGVSQNPRHKITKRGQNVTFRCDPISEHNRLYWYRQTLGQGPEFLTYFQNEAQLEKSRLLSDRFSAERPKGSFSTLEIQRTEQGDSAMYLCASSMQGEYEQYFGPGTRLTVT.

There are a few counts of this clone. This likely traces to a read error, being one base from a far larger clone. V is TRBV29-1 and J is TRBJ2-1; maybe TRBD2 (6 bases). The CDR3 spans 14 residues. The V gene's germline CDR1 is SQVTM and CDR2 ANQGSEA. For the CDR3, the DNA is TGCTCAGTTAGGGGTAGCGGTATACTGGATGAGCAGTTCTTC. Protein sequence: CSVRGSGILDEQFF.

Comments on this clone: This sample includes further DNA sequences coding for the same CDR3. This sequence joins TRBV30 and TRBJ2-1, with D tentatively TRBD2 (7 bases). With 2 bases removed from V and 4 bases from J, the gap between germline ends came to 15 bases. The CDR3 sequence is 15 residues long. Germline lookup yields CDR1 GTSNPN and CDR2 SVGIG (reference sequence). CDR3 residues: CAWSLLRGGYNEQFF. CDR3 in DNA: TGTGCCTGGAGTCTCCTTAGGGGGGGTTACAATGAGCAGTTCTTC.